Following are 21 T cell receptor beta chains from one sample sequenced in a study of cytomegalovirus exposure and HLA in healthy donors. Profiling relied on immunoSEQ multiplex PCR, and the TCRdb table lists in-frame clones only, not all of them. Of about 160,000 clones in the sample, over 85% are singletons; the top ten hold 3.5% to 4.5%. Sequencing used PBMCs. These receptors were collected from a young man in good health and CMV-seropositive.

With respect to this clone: An end of the junction differs from the germline gene, which may be a read error. The genes are TRBV20-1 and TRBJ2-7; D is unclear. Germline V gives CDR1 DFQATT, CDR2 SNEGSKA (reference sequence). This CDR3 spans 11 amino acids. The CDR3 sequence: CSARELRAGWF. CDR3 in DNA: TGCAGTGCTAGGGAATTACGAGCCGGGTGGTTC.

This clone has a handful of counts. V and J are TRBV2 and TRBJ2-1; 9 positions match TRBD1. Germline CDR1 and CDR2: SNHLY and FYNNEI. With V trimmed by 4 bases and J by 7 bases, 5 bases remained unmatched. The CDR3 sequence is 14 residues long. The CDR3 sequence: CASSVKGQGNEQFF. CDR3 nucleotide sequence: TGTGCCAGCAGTGTAAAAGGACAGGGGAATGAGCAGTTCTTC.

The chain links TRBV5-6 to TRBJ1-1; 7 bases agree with TRBD1. The V gene's germline CDR1 is SGHDT and CDR2 YYEEEE. The V and J ends lost 9 bases and 3 bases, in that order; junction bases with no gene match: 20. The CDR3 runs 17 residues. This CDR3 reads CATERAGTARVYTEAFF. The CDR3 coding sequence is TGTGCCACCGAGCGAGCCGGGACAGCGAGGGTCTACACTGAAGCTTTCTTT.

This rearrangement joins TRBV28 to TRBJ2-7, with 10 bases aligning to TRBD1. V lost 4 bases to trimming and J lost 1 base; unmatched junction nucleotides: 1. The CDR3 sequence is 14 residues long. CDR1 and CDR2 from the germline V gene are MDHEN and SYDVKM. In DNA, the CDR3 is TGTGCCAGCAGTTGGACAGGGGGGTCCTACGAGCAGTACTTC. This encodes CASSWTGGSYEQYF.

This clone appeared once. The genes are TRBV28 and TRBJ1-4; 11 bases match TRBD1. The CDR3 consists of 15 residues. Germline CDR1 is MDHEN and CDR2 is SYDVKM. Germline trimming cut 3 bases from V and 7 bases from J; bases unmatched to any gene: 4. Written as DNA, the CDR3 is TGTGCCAGCAGTTTCCGGGACAGGGGGAGTGAAAAACTGTTTTTT. Its translation is CASSFRDRGSEKLFF.

The chain couples TRBV5-4 to TRBJ2-7, with 11 nucleotides matching TRBD2. V shed 5 bases, J shed 3 bases, and the junction held 10 bases outside the gene matches. Germline CDR1 reads SGHNT; CDR2 reads YYREEE (reference sequence). The CDR3 loop spans 16 amino acids. CDR3 protein: CASSTGGTSGLYEQYF. As DNA, the CDR3 is TGTGCCAGCAGTACGGGAGGGACTAGCGGCCTCTACGAGCAGTACTTC.

The gene calls are TRBV5-1 and TRBJ1-5, with TRBD1 matching over 9 bases. CDR3 length: 14 residues. With 3 bases clipped from V and 5 bases from J, the junction kept 3 bases outside the gene matches. Germline CDR1 is SGHRS and CDR2 is YFSETQ. In DNA, the CDR3 is TGCGCCAGCAGCTCGGGACAGGGTGATCAGCCCCAGCATTTT. It encodes CASSSGQGDQPQHF.

The chain links TRBV18 to TRBJ2-7; D perhaps matches TRBD2 (5 bases). The CDR3 contains 16 residues. Germline assignment: CDR1 KGHSH and CDR2 LQKENI. The germline V and J ends were trimmed by 0 bases and 0 bases, with 12 bases remaining between them. CDR3 residues: CASSPPISTSSYEQYF. In DNA form, the CDR3 reads TGTGCCAGCTCACCACCGATAAGCACTAGCTCCTACGAGCAGTACTTC.

The chain employs TRBV28 and TRBJ1-1; TRBD1 aligns across 8 bases. Germline V gene lookup returns CDR1 MDHEN and CDR2 SYDVKM. Trimming at V came to 6 bases and at J to 3 bases, leaving 9 bases not matched to a gene. CDR3 length equals 15 residues. This CDR3 is CASRLNRGMDTEAFF. The CDR3 region has the DNA TGTGCCAGCAGGCTCAACAGGGGGATGGACACTGAAGCTTTCTTT. Filled out from reference TRBV28 and TRBJ1-1, the complete variable domain reads DVKVTQSSRYLVKRTGEKVFLECVQDMDHENMFWYRQDPGLGLRLIYFSYDVKMKEKGDIPEGYSVSREKKERFSLILESASTNQTSMYLCASRLNRGMDTEAFFGQGTRLTVV.

The chain uses TRBV7-2 and TRBJ2-4, with TRBD1 as a possible D gene (5 bases). CDR3 length: 13 residues. Germline assignment: CDR1 SGHTA and CDR2 FQGNSA. V shed 2 bases and J shed 7 bases, with 9 bases lying between them. The DNA of the CDR3 is TGTGCCAGCAGCTTATCCAGGGATAACATTCAGTACTTC. It yields the protein CASSLSRDNIQYF.

The chain has TRBV13 and TRBJ2-7, with D perhaps matching TRBD2 (5 bases). The germline gives CDR1 PRHDT, CDR2 FYEKMQ (reference sequence). V lost 5 bases to trimming and J lost 7 bases, with 15 bases between them. The CDR3 is made up of 13 amino acids. As DNA, the CDR3 is TGTGCCAGCAGCAAACCGGAGGTAGGAGAGCAGTACTTC. It yields the protein CASSKPEVGEQYF.

CDR3 nucleotides: TGTGCCATCAGTCAGGAAATAATTATACCCCTACAGGGGGGCAATCAGCCCCAGCATTTT. This codes for CAISQEIIIPLQGGNQPQHF. V gene TRBV10-3 combines with J gene TRBJ1-5, with 8 nucleotides matching TRBD1. CDR3 length: 20 amino acids. Germline V gene lookup returns CDR1 ENHRY and CDR2 SYGVKD. V gave up 5 bases and J gave up 2 bases; unmatched junction bases: 20.

CDR3 DNA sequence: TGTGCCAGCAGCCCCGGGACTAGCCACAATGAGCAGTTCTTC. Translating it yields CASSPGTSHNEQFF. This chain uses TRBV11-3 with TRBJ2-1; 9 nucleotides match TRBD2. The V segment lost 5 bases and the J segment 5 bases; nucleotides outside the gene matches: 4. CDR1 and CDR2 (germline): SGHNT, YENEEA. This CDR3 is built from 14 residues.

As regards this clone: Relative to the germline gene, one junction end is altered; a read error may explain this. V and J are TRBV2 and TRBJ2-3, with 7 bases lining up with TRBD2. The CDR3 runs 16 residues. CDR1 and CDR2 from the germline V gene are SNHLY and FYNNEI. The CDR3 spells CASREGEAGPRDTQYF. In DNA, the CDR3 is TGTGCCAGCAGGGAAGGGGAAGCGGGGCCCAGGGATACGCAGTATTTT.

The chain is built from TRBV5-1 and TRBJ1-3, with 10 bases that match TRBD1. Germline-derived CDR1 and CDR2 are SGHRS and YFSETQ. This CDR3 comprises 18 residues. Unmatched junction bases numbered 11, after V lost 3 bases and J lost 2 bases. The CDR3 region is CASSWSGQGMTTGNTIYF. CDR3 DNA: TGCGCCAGCAGCTGGTCGGGACAGGGGATGACTACTGGAAACACCATATATTTT. The variable domain in full, completed from reference TRBV5-1 and TRBJ1-3, reads KAGVTQTPRYLIKTRGQQVTLSCSPISGHRSVSWYQQTPGQGLQFLFEYFSETQRNKGNFPGRFSGRQFSNSRSEMNVSTLELGDSALYLCASSWSGQGMTTGNTIYFGEGSWLTVV.

This sequence joins TRBV6-6 and TRBJ2-1; 11 bases align to TRBD2. Germline V gene data show CDR1 as MNHNY and CDR2 as SVGAGI (reference sequence). Unmatched junction bases numbered 4, after V lost 2 bases and J lost 7 bases. The CDR3 is 15 amino acids. CDR3: CASSYGLAGRNEQFF. The CDR3 DNA is TGTGCCAGCAGTTACGGACTAGCGGGTCGGAATGAGCAGTTCTTC.

The CDR3 nucleotides read TGTGCCAGCAGCACGCGGACTAGCGGATACAAAAACATTCAGTACTTC. Translating it yields CASSTRTSGYKNIQYF. The chain links TRBV13 to TRBJ2-4; 10 bases fit TRBD2. After removal of 5 bases from V and 3 bases from J, the junction contained 7 bases not matched to a gene. CDR1 is PRHDT and CDR2 is FYEKMQ in the germline V gene (reference sequence). CDR3 length: 16 amino acids.

The chain uses TRBV7-9 and TRBJ1-1, with 7 bases fitting TRBD1. This CDR3 region has 15 residues. V lost 7 bases, J lost 5 bases, and 13 bases stayed unmatched. Germline CDR1 and CDR2: SEHNR and FQNEAQ (reference sequence). This CDR3 reads CASTLGGGRGTEAFF. The CDR3 DNA follows: TGTGCCAGCACCCTCGGGGGGGGCAGGGGGACTGAAGCTTTCTTT.

The V gene is TRBV10-3, the J gene TRBJ2-1; 8 bases fit TRBD2. J lost 10 bases, V lost 5 bases, and 16 bases had no gene match. This CDR3 has 16 residues. The germline gives CDR1 ENHRY, CDR2 SYGVKD. CDR3 nucleotide sequence: TGTGCCATCAGTCCCCCGGGGGGGGACACACGCGGGGAGCAGTTCTTC. Residues: CAISPPGGDTRGEQFF.

V usage is TRBV28 and J usage is TRBJ2-2, with 11 bases identical to TRBD2. The J segment lost 4 bases and the V segment lost 5 bases, leaving 6 bases of the junction unmatched. The CDR3 is 16 residues long. The germline gives CDR1 MDHEN, CDR2 SYDVKM. For the CDR3, the DNA is TGTGCCAGCAGTCTAACTAGCGGGAGTGTCACCGGGGAGCTGTTTTTT. It specifies CASSLTSGSVTGELFF.

The rearrangement uses TRBV4-1 and TRBJ2-5, with D possibly being TRBD2 (5 bases). This CDR3 spans 15 amino acids. Trimming pared 0 bases from V and 4 bases from J, leaving 12 bases between. CDR1 is MGHRA and CDR2 is YSYEKL in the germline V gene. The CDR3 loop reads CASSQDLGMGETQYF. The CDR3 coding sequence is TGCGCCAGCAGCCAAGATCTCGGGATGGGAGAGACCCAGTACTTC.